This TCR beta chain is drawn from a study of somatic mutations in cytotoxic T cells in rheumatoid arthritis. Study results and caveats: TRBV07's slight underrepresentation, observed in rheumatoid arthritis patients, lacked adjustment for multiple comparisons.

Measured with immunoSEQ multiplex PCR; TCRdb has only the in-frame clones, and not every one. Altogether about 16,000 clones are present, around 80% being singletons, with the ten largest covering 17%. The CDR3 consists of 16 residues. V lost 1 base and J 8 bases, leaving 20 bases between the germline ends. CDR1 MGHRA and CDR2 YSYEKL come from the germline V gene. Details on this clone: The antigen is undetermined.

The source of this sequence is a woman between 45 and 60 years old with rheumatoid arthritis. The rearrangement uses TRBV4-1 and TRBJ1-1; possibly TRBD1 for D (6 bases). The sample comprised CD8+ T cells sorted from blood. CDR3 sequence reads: CASSQGQKDRLKEAFF. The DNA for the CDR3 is TGCGCCAGCAGCCAAGGCCAAAAAGACAGGTTGAAAGAAGCTTTCTTT.